The 2 T cell receptor beta chains listed next were all sequenced from one sample in a study of T cell responses to AZD1222 COVID-19 vaccine. Data came from immunoSEQ multiplex PCR; TCRdb stores just in-frame clones and leaves some out. The top ten hold under 25% of the sample, which has 100,000 to 150,000 clones, just over 85% seen once. Source: peripheral blood, taken on day 0 of AZD1222 vaccination. Receptors were obtained from an adult in good health.

This CDR3 reads CASSPRDSPLSGNTIYF. For the CDR3, the DNA is TGTGCCAGCAGTCCCCGGGACAGTCCTCTCTCTGGAAACACCATATATTTT. The gene calls are TRBV28 and TRBJ1-3; 7 positions agree with TRBD1. Looked up from germline, CDR1 is MDHEN and CDR2 is SYDVKM. The CDR3 is made up of 17 amino acids. V dropped 5 bases and J dropped 0; count of bases not matched to a gene: 10.

V and J are TRBV25-1 and TRBJ1-2; D is uncertain. Germline lookup yields CDR1 MGHDK and CDR2 SYGVNS. The germline V and J ends were trimmed by 2 bases and 5 bases, with 9 bases remaining between them. CDR3 size: 13 residues. The CDR3 DNA sequence: TGTGCCAGCAGTGAAATAGGATTATATGGCTACACCTTC. It is translated as CASSEIGLYGYTF.